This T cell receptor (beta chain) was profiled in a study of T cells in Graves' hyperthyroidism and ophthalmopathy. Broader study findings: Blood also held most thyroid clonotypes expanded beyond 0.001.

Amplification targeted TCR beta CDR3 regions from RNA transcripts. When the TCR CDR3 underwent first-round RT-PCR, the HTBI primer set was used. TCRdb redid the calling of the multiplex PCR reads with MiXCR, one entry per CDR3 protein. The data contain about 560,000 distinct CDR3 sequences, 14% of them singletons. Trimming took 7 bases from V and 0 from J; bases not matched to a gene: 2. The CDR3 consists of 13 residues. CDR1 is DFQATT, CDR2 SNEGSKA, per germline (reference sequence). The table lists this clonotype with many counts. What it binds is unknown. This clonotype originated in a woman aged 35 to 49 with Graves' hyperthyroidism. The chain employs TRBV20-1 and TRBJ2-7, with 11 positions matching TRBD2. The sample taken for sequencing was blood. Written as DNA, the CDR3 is TGCAGTGTGGGACTAGCGGTCTCCTACGAGCAGTACTTC. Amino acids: CSVGLAVSYEQYF.